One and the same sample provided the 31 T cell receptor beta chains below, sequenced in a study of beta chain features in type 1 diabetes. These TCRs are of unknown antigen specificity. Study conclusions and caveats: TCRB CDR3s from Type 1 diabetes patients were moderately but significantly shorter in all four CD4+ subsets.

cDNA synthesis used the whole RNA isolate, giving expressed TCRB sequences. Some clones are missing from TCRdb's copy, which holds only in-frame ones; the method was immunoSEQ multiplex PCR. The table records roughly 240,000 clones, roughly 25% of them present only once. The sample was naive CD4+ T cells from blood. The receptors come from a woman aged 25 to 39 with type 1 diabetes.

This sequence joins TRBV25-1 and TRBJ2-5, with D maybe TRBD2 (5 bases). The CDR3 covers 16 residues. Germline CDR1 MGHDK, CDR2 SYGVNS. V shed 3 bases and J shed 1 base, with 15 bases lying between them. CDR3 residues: CASSDSPLAPQETQYF. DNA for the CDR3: TGTGCCAGCAGTGACTCTCCCCTAGCACCCCAAGAGACCCAGTACTTC.

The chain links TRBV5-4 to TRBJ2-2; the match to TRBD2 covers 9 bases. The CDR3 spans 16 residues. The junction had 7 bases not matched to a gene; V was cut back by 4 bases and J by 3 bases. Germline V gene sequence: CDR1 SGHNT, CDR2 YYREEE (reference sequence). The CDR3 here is CASSTNLAGDTGELFF. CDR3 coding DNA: TGTGCCAGCAGCACGAACTTAGCGGGGGACACCGGGGAGCTGTTTTTT.

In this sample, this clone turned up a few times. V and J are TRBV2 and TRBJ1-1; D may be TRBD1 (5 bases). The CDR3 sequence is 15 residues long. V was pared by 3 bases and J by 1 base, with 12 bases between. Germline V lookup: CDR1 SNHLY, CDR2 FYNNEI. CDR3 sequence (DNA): TGTGCCAGCAGTGAGTCGGGGGGTTGGAACACTGAAGCTTTCTTT. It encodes CASSESGGWNTEAFF.

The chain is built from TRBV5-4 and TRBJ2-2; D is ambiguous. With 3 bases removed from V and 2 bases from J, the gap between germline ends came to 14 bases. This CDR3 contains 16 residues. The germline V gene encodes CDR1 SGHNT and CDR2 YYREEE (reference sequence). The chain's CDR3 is CASSSTVALNTGELFF. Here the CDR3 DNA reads TGTGCCAGCAGCTCCACTGTCGCCCTTAACACCGGGGAGCTGTTTTTT.

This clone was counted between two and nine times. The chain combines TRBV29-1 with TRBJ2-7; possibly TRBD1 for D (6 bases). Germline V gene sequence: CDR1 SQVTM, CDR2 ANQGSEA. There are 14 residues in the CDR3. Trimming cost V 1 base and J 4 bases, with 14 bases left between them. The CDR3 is CSVEGGRGTYEQYF. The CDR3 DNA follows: TGCAGCGTTGAAGGCGGCAGGGGTACTTACGAGCAGTACTTC.

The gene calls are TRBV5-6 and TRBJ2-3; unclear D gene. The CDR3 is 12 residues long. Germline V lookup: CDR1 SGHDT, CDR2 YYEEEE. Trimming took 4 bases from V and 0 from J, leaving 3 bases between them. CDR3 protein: CASSTSTDTQYF. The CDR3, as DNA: TGTGCCAGCAGCACTAGCACAGATACGCAGTATTTT.

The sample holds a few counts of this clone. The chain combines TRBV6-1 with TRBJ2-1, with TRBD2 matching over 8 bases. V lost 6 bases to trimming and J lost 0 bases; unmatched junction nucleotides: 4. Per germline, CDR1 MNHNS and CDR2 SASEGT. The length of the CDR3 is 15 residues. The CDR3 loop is CASRRAGGSYNEQFF. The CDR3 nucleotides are TGTGCCAGCAGGAGGGCGGGGGGCTCCTACAATGAGCAGTTCTTC.

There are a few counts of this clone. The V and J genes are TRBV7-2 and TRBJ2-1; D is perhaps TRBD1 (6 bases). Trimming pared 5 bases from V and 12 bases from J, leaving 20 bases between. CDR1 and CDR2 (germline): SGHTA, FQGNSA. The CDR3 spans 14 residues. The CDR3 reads CASSPQGGEIVQFF. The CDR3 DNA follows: TGTGCCAGCAGCCCACAGGGTGGGGAAATCGTGCAGTTCTTC.

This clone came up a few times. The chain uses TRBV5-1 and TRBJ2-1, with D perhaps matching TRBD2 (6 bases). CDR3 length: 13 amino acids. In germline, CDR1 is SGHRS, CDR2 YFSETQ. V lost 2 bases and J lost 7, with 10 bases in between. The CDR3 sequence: CASSFDRENEQFF. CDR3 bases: TGCGCCAGCAGCTTTGACCGGGAGAATGAGCAGTTCTTC.

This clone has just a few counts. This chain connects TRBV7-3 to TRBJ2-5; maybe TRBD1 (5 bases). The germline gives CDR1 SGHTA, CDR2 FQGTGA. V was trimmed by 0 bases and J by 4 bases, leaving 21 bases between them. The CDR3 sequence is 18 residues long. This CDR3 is CASSLTASRGLVGETQYF. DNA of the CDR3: TGTGCCAGCAGCTTAACTGCCTCAAGGGGCCTGGTCGGAGAGACCCAGTACTTC.

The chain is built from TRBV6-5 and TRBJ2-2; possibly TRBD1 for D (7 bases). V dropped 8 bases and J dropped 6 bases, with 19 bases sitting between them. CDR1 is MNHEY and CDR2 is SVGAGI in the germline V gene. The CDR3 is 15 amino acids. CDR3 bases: TGTGCCAGCCGTAAGATGGAGGGGGCCCCCGGGGAGCTGTTTTTT. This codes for CASRKMEGAPGELFF.

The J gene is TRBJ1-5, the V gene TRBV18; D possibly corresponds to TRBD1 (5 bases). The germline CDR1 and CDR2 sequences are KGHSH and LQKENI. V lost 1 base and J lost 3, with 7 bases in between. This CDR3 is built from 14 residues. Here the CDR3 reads CASSPRGLNQPQHF. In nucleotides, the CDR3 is TGTGCCAGCTCACCACGGGGCCTCAATCAGCCCCAGCATTTT.

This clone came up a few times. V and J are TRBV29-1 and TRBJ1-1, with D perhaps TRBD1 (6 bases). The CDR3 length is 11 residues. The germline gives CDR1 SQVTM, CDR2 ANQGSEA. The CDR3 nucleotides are TGCAGGGCCGAACGGGGGGGCGCTGCTTTCTTT. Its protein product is CRAERGGAAFF.

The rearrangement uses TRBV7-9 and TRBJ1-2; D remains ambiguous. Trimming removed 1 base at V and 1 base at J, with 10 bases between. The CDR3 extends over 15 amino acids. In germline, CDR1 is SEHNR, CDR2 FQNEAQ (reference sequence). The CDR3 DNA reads TGTGCCAGCAGCTTAGGGGCAGGCCTTAACTATGGCTACACCTTC. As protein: CASSLGAGLNYGYTF. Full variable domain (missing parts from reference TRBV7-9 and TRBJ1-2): DTGVSQNPRHKITKRGQNVTFRCDPISEHNRLYWYRQTLGQGPEFLTYFQNEAQLEKSRLLSDRFSAERPKGSFSTLEIQRTEQGDSAMYLCASSLGAGLNYGYTFGSGTRLTVV.

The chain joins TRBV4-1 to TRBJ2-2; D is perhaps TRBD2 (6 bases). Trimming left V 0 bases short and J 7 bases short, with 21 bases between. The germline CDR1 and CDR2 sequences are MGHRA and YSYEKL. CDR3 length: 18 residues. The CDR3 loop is CASSQEPPPGAVNGELFF. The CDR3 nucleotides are TGCGCCAGCAGCCAAGAACCCCCACCGGGAGCGGTGAACGGGGAGCTGTTTTTT.

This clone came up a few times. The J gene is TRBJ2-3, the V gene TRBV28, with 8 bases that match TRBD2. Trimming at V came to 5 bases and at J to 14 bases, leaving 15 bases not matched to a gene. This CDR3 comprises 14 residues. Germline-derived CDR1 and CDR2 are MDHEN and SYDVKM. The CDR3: CASSNGLALYKGYF. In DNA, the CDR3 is TGTGCCAGCAGTAACGGACTAGCCCTCTATAAGGGGTATTTT.

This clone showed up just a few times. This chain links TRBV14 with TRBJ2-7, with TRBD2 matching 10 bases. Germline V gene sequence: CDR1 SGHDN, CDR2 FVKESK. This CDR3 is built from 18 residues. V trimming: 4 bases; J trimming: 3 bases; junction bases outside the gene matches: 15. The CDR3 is CASSPGQFSGRPIYEQYF. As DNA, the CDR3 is TGTGCCAGCAGCCCAGGACAGTTTAGCGGGAGGCCTATCTACGAGCAGTACTTC.

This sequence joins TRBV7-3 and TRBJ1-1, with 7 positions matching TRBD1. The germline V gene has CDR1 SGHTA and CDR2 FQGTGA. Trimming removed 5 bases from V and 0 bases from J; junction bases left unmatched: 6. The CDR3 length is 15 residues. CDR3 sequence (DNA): TGTGCCAGCAGCAGTACAGGGGATATGAACACTGAAGCTTTCTTT. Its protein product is CASSSTGDMNTEAFF.

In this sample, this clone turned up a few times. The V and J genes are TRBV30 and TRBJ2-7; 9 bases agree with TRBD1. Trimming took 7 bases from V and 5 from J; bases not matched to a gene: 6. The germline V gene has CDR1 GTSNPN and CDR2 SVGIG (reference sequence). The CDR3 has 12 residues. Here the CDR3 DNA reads TGTGCCTCAGACAGGGGGTCCCACGAGCAGTACTTC. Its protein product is CASDRGSHEQYF.

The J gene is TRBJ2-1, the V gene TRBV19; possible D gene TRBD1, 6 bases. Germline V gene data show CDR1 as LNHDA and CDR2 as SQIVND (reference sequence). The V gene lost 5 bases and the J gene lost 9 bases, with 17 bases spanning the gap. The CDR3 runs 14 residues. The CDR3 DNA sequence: TGTGCCAGTAGTCCCCGCAGGGGCCTAGGTGAGCAGTTCTTC. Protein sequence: CASSPRRGLGEQFF. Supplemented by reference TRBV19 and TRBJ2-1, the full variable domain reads DGGITQSPKYLFRKEGQNVTLSCEQNLNHDAMYWYRQDPGQGLRLIYYSQIVNDFQKGDIAEGYSVSREKKESFPLTVTSAQKNPTAFYLCASSPRRGLGEQFFGPGTRLTVL.

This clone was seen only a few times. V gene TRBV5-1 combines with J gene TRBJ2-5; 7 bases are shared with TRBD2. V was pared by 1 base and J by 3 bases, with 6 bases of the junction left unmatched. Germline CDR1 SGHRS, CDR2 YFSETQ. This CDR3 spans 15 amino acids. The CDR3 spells CASSLRSSGEETQYF. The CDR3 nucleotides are TGCGCCAGCAGCTTGCGATCTAGCGGAGAAGAGACCCAGTACTTC.

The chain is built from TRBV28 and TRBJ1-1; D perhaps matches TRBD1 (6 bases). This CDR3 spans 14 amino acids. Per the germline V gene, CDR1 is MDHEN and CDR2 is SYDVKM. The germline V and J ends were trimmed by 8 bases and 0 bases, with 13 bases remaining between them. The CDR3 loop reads CASFPGALNTEAFF. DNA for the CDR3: TGTGCCAGCTTTCCAGGGGCTTTGAACACTGAAGCTTTCTTT.

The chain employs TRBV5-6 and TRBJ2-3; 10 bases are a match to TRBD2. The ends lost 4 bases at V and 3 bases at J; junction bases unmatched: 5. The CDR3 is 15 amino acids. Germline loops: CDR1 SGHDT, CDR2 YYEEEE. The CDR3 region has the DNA TGTGCCAGCAGCGCTAGCGGGAGTCCAACAGATACGCAGTATTTT. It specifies CASSASGSPTDTQYF.

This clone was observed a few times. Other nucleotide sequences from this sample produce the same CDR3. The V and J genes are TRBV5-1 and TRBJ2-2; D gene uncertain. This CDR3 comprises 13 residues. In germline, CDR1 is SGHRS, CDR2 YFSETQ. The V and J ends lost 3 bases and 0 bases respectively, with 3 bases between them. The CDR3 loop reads CASSSANTGELFF. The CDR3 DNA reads TGCGCCAGCAGCTCAGCGAACACCGGGGAGCTGTTTTTT.

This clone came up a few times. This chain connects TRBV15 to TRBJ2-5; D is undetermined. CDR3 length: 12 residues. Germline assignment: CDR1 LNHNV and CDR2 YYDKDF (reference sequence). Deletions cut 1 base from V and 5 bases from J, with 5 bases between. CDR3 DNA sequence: TGTGCCACCAGCAGAGCACAGGAGACCCAGTACTTC. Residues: CATSRAQETQYF. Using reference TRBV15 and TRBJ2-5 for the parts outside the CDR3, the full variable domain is DAMVIQNPRYQVTQFGKPVTLSCSQTLNHNVMYWYQQKSSQAPKLLFHYYDKDFNNEADTPDNFQSRRPNTSFCFLDIRSPGLGDTAMYLCATSRAQETQYFGPGTRLLVL.

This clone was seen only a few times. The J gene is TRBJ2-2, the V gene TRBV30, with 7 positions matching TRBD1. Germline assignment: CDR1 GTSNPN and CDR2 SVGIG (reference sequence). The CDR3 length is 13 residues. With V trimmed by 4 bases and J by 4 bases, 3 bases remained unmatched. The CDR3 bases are TGTGCCTGGACAGACAGGGCCACCGGGGAGCTGTTTTTT. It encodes CAWTDRATGELFF.

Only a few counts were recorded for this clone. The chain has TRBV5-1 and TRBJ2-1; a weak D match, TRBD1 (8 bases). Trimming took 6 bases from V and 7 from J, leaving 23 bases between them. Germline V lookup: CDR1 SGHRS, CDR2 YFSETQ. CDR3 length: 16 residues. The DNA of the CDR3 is TGCGCCAGCAAGACCGACGGACAGGGAGGGAAGAATGAGCAGTTCTTC. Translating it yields CASKTDGQGGKNEQFF.

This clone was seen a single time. CDR3 amino acids: CASRWAEGNYGYTF. CDR3 nucleotide sequence: TGTGCCAGTAGATGGGCAGAAGGCAACTATGGCTACACCTTC. The genes are TRBV19 and TRBJ1-2; D gene uncertain. This CDR3 region has 14 residues. V was cut by 6 bases and J by 2 bases, with 13 bases left in between. The germline CDR1 and CDR2 sequences are LNHDA and SQIVND (reference sequence).

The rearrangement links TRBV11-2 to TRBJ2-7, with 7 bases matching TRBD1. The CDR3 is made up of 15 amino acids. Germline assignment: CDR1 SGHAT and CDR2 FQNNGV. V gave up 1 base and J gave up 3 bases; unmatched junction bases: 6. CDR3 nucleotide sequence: TGTGCCAGCAGCTTAGCTAGGGACAGAAACTACGAGCAGTACTTC. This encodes CASSLARDRNYEQYF.

The CDR3 region is CASTNRRESTDTQYF. DNA for the CDR3: TGTGCCAGCACGAATCGGCGGGAGTCCACAGATACGCAGTATTTT. The rearrangement uses TRBV7-3 and TRBJ2-3; 7 nucleotides line up with TRBD2. This CDR3 is built from 15 residues. The V and J ends lost 7 bases and 2 bases, in that order; junction bases with no gene match: 9. Germline loops: CDR1 SGHTA, CDR2 FQGTGA.

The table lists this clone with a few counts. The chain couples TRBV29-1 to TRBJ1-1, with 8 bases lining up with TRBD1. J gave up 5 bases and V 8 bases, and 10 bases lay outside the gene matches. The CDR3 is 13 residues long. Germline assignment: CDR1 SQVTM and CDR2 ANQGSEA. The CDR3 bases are TGCAGCCCGACCAGGGGGCAGGGGACTGAAGCTTTCTTT. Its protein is CSPTRGQGTEAFF.